The 4 T cell receptor beta chains reported below all come from one sample, sequenced in a study of T cell responses to AZD1222 COVID-19 vaccine. TCRdb's table, derived via immunoSEQ multiplex PCR, lists solely in-frame clones and lacks some. This table holds 150,000 or so clones, 80% to 95% found once. Sequenced here: peripheral blood, sampled on day 0 of AZD1222 vaccination. Receptors originate from an adult in good health.

This chain links TRBV7-2 with TRBJ1-3; no definite D call. Germline V lookup: CDR1 SGHTA, CDR2 FQGNSA. This CDR3 contains 15 residues. With 3 bases removed from V and 4 bases from J, the gap between germline ends came to 13 bases. The CDR3 region is CASSFWGGTGNTIYF. The DNA of the CDR3 is TGTGCCAGCAGCTTTTGGGGTGGAACAGGAAACACCATATATTTT.

The chain joins TRBV2 to TRBJ2-4; D not certain. The germline CDR1 and CDR2 sequences are SNHLY and FYNNEI. CDR3 length equals 12 residues. Trimming cost V 3 bases and J 8 bases, with 8 bases left between them. CDR3 bases: TGTGCCAGCAGTGAGGTAGGAGACATTCAGTACTTC. It yields the protein CASSEVGDIQYF.

This sequence joins TRBV5-8 and TRBJ2-7; 8 nucleotides line up with TRBD2. J was trimmed by 0 bases and V by 5 bases; bases with no gene match: 7. The V gene's germline CDR1 is SGHTS and CDR2 YDEGEE. There are 15 residues in the CDR3. The DNA of the CDR3 is TGTGCCAGCAGGTACCCCAGCGGGGGCTCCTACGAGCAGTACTTC. Protein sequence: CASRYPSGGSYEQYF.

This chain uses TRBV7-7 with TRBJ1-6, with 9 bases fitting TRBD1. The CDR3 covers 12 residues. Germline CDR1 SSHAT, CDR2 FNYEAQ (reference sequence). CDR3 loop: CASDRGNSPLHF. The CDR3 DNA reads as TGTGCTAGCGACAGGGGGAATTCACCCCTCCACTTT.